Listed here are 20 T cell receptor beta chains from one sample, sequenced in a study of response to subunit inactivated influenza vaccine. TCRdb called the RT-PCR reads again in MiXCR, with one record for every CDR3 protein. This repertoire shows 500,000 to 600,000 distinct CDR3 sequences, around 11% found once; its top ten account for approximately 11%. The sample was also reused in another study, on T cells expressing NK-cell markers. That report notes: As the method of synthesis, 5'RACE template switching with UMIs yielded TCR beta cDNA.

The specimen comprised PBMCs from blood, sampled on the day of vaccination. These receptors came from a man aged 50-60 years who received an inactivated influenza vaccine.

This clonotype was picked up a small number of times. This sequence joins TRBV28 and TRBJ2-3; 8 bases map to TRBD1. Germline V gives CDR1 MDHEN, CDR2 SYDVKM. Trimming cost V 2 bases and J 3 bases; bases outside gene matches: 10. The CDR3 runs to 17 residues. The CDR3 sequence is CASSLPDRGIFTDTQYF. The CDR3 nucleotides are TGTGCCAGCAGTTTACCCGACAGGGGAATTTTTACAGATACGCAGTATTTT.

This clonotype has ten or more counts. A read error may account for a junction end that differs from germline. The rearrangement links TRBV5-1 to TRBJ2-7; D might be TRBD2 (7 bases). The CDR3 has 15 residues. Germline V gene data show CDR1 as SGHRS and CDR2 as YFSETQ. CDR3 loop: CASSLGASGSYEQYF. The CDR3 DNA reads TGTGCCAGCAGTTTGGGGGCTAGCGGTTCCTACGAGCAGTACTTC.

This clonotype was counted a few times. The gene calls are TRBV11-2 and TRBJ2-3; the match to TRBD2 covers 16 bases. V lost 4 bases to trimming and J lost 6 bases; unmatched junction nucleotides: 13. From germline, CDR1 is SGHAT and CDR2 FQNNGV. This CDR3 spans 19 amino acids. The CDR3 protein is CASSSRPPGLAGGHDTQYF. The CDR3 DNA reads as TGTGCCAGCAGCTCTCGTCCCCCGGGACTAGCGGGGGGGCACGATACGCAGTATTTT.

The V call is TRBV11-2, the J call TRBJ2-2; TRBD1 aligns across 9 bases. Trimming took 0 bases from V and 8 from J; bases not matched to a gene: 13. Germline CDR1 and CDR2: SGHAT and FQNNGV. The CDR3 is made up of 18 amino acids. The CDR3: CASSLDRLGQGATGELFF. The CDR3 coding sequence is TGTGCCAGCAGCTTAGATCGCCTGGGACAGGGCGCCACGGGGGAGCTGTTTTTT.

This clonotype was counted between two and nine times. This rearrangement joins TRBV30 to TRBJ2-1; 7 bases map to TRBD2. Trimming cost V 2 bases and J 2 bases; bases outside gene matches: 3. The germline gives CDR1 GTSNPN, CDR2 SVGIG (reference sequence). The CDR3 spans 14 residues. The CDR3 loop reads CAWSRGGTYNEQFF. The CDR3 DNA follows: TGTGCCTGGAGTCGCGGGGGAACCTACAATGAGCAGTTCTTC.

A few counts support this clonotype. The chain combines TRBV6-2 or TRBV6-3 with TRBJ2-1; D ambiguous. Germline assignment: CDR1 MNHEY and CDR2 SVGEGT. V was clipped by 0 bases and J by 3 bases, with 9 bases between them. The CDR3 contains 15 residues. The CDR3, as DNA: TGTGCCAGCAGTTACTCTAGGTATGGCTACAATGAGCAGTTCTTC. It specifies CASSYSRYGYNEQFF.

The V gene is TRBV2, the J gene TRBJ2-2; TRBD1 matches 11 bases. J gave up 5 bases and V 8 bases, and 7 bases lay outside the gene matches. The CDR3 is 15 residues long. In germline, CDR1 is SNHLY, CDR2 FYNNEI. CDR3 DNA: TGTGCCAGCGTCTGGGGGACAGGGGGGACCGGGGAGCTGTTTTTT. Its translation is CASVWGTGGTGELFF.

The genes are TRBV7-9 and TRBJ1-1; D remains unclear. Germline V lookup: CDR1 SEHNR, CDR2 FQNEAQ (reference sequence). The CDR3 runs 11 residues. Trimming left V 7 bases short and J 0 bases short, with 3 bases between. CDR3 in amino acids: CASNMNTEAFF. In DNA, the CDR3 is TGTGCCAGCAACATGAACACTGAAGCTTTCTTT.

Many counts were recorded for this clonotype. DNA for the CDR3: TGTGCCAGCAGGGGGGGGGCCACCTACAATGAGCAGTTCTTC. Its protein is CASRGGATYNEQFF. The V gene is TRBV12-3 or TRBV12-4, the J gene TRBJ2-1, with D perhaps matching TRBD2 (7 bases). Trimming stripped 6 bases from V and 2 bases from J, with 11 bases between. This CDR3 spans 14 amino acids.

This clonotype was seen more than once but under ten times. V gene TRBV4-3 combines with J gene TRBJ2-5; D is unresolved. V was shortened by 4 bases and J by 7 bases, with 7 bases between the two germline ends. The CDR3 spans 11 residues. Germline values: CDR1 LGHNA, CDR2 YSLEER. The CDR3: CASSLGSTQYF. DNA for the CDR3: TGCGCCAGCAGCCTCGGATCGACCCAGTACTTC.

The V and J genes are TRBV28 and TRBJ1-5; D remains ambiguous. V lost 5 bases and J 1 base, leaving 12 bases between the germline ends. This CDR3 comprises 15 residues. Germline V gives CDR1 MDHEN, CDR2 SYDVKM. The CDR3 bases are TGTGCCAGCAGTCCGTCGATATGGAGCAATCAGCCCCAGCATTTT. This sequence encodes CASSPSIWSNQPQHF.

This rearrangement joins TRBV12-3 or TRBV12-4 to TRBJ2-1; 8 bases align to TRBD2. The CDR3 has 16 residues. V lost 4 bases, J lost 0 bases, and 5 bases stayed unmatched. The CDR3 nucleotides read TGTGCCAGCAGTTCACTAGCGGAGGCCTCCTACAATGAGCAGTTCTTC. This sequence encodes CASSSLAEASYNEQFF.

V gene TRBV7-6 combines with J gene TRBJ2-1; D is undetermined. The germline CDR1 and CDR2 sequences are SGHVS and FNYEAQ. This CDR3 has 15 amino acids. V dropped 5 bases and J dropped 7 bases, with 18 bases sitting between them. CDR3 DNA sequence: TGTGCCAGCAGCCTACGGTCCCCCGGAAGGAATGAGCAGTTCTTC. The encoded protein is CASSLRSPGRNEQFF.

V and J are TRBV7-9 and TRBJ2-5; D is possibly TRBD1 (5 bases). The CDR3 extends over 15 amino acids. Trimming took 1 base from V and 1 from J, leaving 10 bases between them. CDR1 and CDR2 (germline): SEHNR, FQNEAQ (reference sequence). CDR3 residues: CASSLGTTLQETQYF. The DNA of the CDR3 is TGTGCCAGCAGCTTAGGGACAACACTCCAAGAGACCCAGTACTTC.

The chain uses TRBV10-3 and TRBJ2-3; 7 nucleotides line up with TRBD1. Trimming removed 2 bases from V and 5 bases from J; junction bases left unmatched: 7. Germline CDR1 and CDR2: ENHRY and SYGVKD. CDR3 size: 15 residues. The CDR3 DNA sequence: TGTGCCATCAGTGAGAGGGACAGAATGGGAGATACGCAGTATTTT. Translated: CAISERDRMGDTQYF.

This clonotype was counted between two and nine times. The rearrangement links TRBV6-5 to TRBJ1-1; 7 nucleotides agree with TRBD1. V trimming: 8 bases; J trimming: 6 bases; junction bases outside the gene matches: 12. The CDR3 runs 14 residues. Germline loops: CDR1 MNHEY, CDR2 SVGAGI. The CDR3 bases are TGTGCCAGCGTTCGGGGGCAGGGGGTCCCTGAAGCTTTCTTT. The encoded protein is CASVRGQGVPEAFF.

This clonotype was observed a few times. The J gene is TRBJ2-2, the V gene TRBV7-2; D is perhaps TRBD1 (5 bases). Germline-derived CDR1 and CDR2 are SGHTA and FQGNSA. With 1 base removed from V and 5 bases from J, the gap between germline ends came to 11 bases. The CDR3 contains 15 residues. CDR3 protein: CASSLVYRGTGELFF. The CDR3 DNA is TGTGCCAGCAGCTTAGTGTATAGGGGAACCGGGGAGCTGTTTTTT.

The chain uses TRBV6-1 and TRBJ1-1; 8 nucleotides match TRBD1. This CDR3 comprises 16 residues. Germline values: CDR1 MNHNS, CDR2 SASEGT. Unmatched junction bases numbered 10, after V lost 2 bases and J lost 5 bases. The DNA of the CDR3 is TGTGCCAGCAGTGAACGCAATTTAAGACAGGGGACTGAAGCTTTCTTT. Amino acid sequence: CASSERNLRQGTEAFF.

This clonotype was detected once. The chain employs TRBV6-2 or TRBV6-3 and TRBJ2-3, with TRBD1 as a possible D gene (5 bases). Per germline, CDR1 MNHEY and CDR2 SVGEGT. V was pared by 5 bases and J by 5 bases, with 8 bases between. The CDR3 runs 12 residues. The CDR3 bases are TGTGCCAGCAGTCGACAGTTAGATACGCAGTATTTT. Encoded protein: CASSRQLDTQYF.

The V gene is TRBV10-3, the J gene TRBJ2-3, with D hard to call. The CDR3 has 14 amino acids. Deletions cut 2 bases from V and 4 bases from J, with 10 bases between. Germline V gene sequence: CDR1 ENHRY, CDR2 SYGVKD. CDR3 amino acids: CAISEGWGSDTQYF. CDR3 nucleotide sequence: TGTGCCATCAGTGAGGGGTGGGGATCAGATACGCAGTATTTT.